The sequence of this T cell receptor beta chain was determined in a study of cytomegalovirus exposure and HLA in healthy donors. 60 Vbeta and 13 Jbeta primers were used in PCR. Method: immunoSEQ multiplex PCR; TCRdb's copy keeps in-frame clones and lacks some. This table holds some 120,000 clones. Study-wide results and limits: Segments of the TCR beta V type were, in most cases, productive about 87% or about 30% of the time in an earlier analysis. According to a later analysis, most TCR beta chains associated with CMV appeared HLA-restricted. Only CMV serostatus was available as immune exposure information.

Notes on this clone: Its antigen is not known.

Germline CDR1 and CDR2: LNHDA and SQIVND (reference sequence). The V gene lost 6 bases and the J gene lost 2 bases, with 11 bases spanning the gap. The length of the CDR3 is 15 residues. The sequenced sample consisted of PBMCs. V gene TRBV19 combines with J gene TRBJ2-6, with D maybe TRBD1 (6 bases). The origin of this receptor is a man under 40 in good health and CMV-seronegative. The CDR3 DNA sequence: TGTGCCAGTAGCATCGAGGGGGCTGGGGCCAACGTCCTGACTTTC. Its protein is CASSIEGAGANVLTF.